A single sample gave rise to the 9 T cell receptor beta chains below, sequenced in a study of CD8 T cells in Susac syndrome. Random hexamers were used to reverse transcribe roughly 0.45 to 1 ug of RNA. Each CDR3 protein is one row after TCRdb ran MiXCR on the immunoSEQ multiplex PCR reads. The sample lists 100,000 to 150,000 distinct CDR3 sequences, roughly 80% seen once, with roughly 0.48% in the top ten. Sequenced sample: CD8+ T cells from PBMCs. The source is a human donor with multiple sclerosis.

J is TRBJ2-3 and V is TRBV19; TRBD2 matches at 10 bases. V lost 3 bases to trimming and J lost 3 bases; unmatched junction nucleotides: 3. The CDR3 runs to 15 residues. CDR1 is LNHDA, CDR2 SQIVND, per germline (reference sequence). The CDR3 spells CASSILSGGTDTQYF. In DNA, the CDR3 is TGTGCCAGTAGTATTCTTAGCGGGGGGACAGATACGCAGTATTTT.

J is TRBJ1-4 and V is TRBV28; possible D gene TRBD1, 5 bases. The germline gives CDR1 MDHEN, CDR2 SYDVKM. With 7 bases removed from V and 8 bases from J, the gap between germline ends came to 17 bases. This CDR3 is built from 14 residues. The CDR3 protein is CASTPTGSGEKLFF. The CDR3 region has the DNA TGTGCCAGCACCCCAACAGGTTCTGGGGAAAAACTGTTTTTT.

The chain combines TRBV6-2 or TRBV6-3 with TRBJ2-1; 12 positions agree with TRBD2. The CDR3 totals 16 residues. Looked up from germline, CDR1 is MNHEY and CDR2 is SVGEGT. V gave up 7 bases and J gave up 7 bases; unmatched junction bases: 11. CDR3 amino acids: CASTYTRTSGINEQFF. As DNA, the CDR3 is TGTGCCAGCACCTATACGCGGACTAGCGGGATAAATGAGCAGTTCTTC.

The chain couples TRBV28 to TRBJ1-3, with 9 bases aligning to TRBD1. Germline V lookup: CDR1 MDHEN, CDR2 SYDVKM. The CDR3 loop spans 20 amino acids. V lost 0 bases to trimming and J lost 1 base; unmatched junction nucleotides: 13. CDR3: CASSLWRDREGSWSGNTIYF. DNA of the CDR3: TGTGCCAGCAGTTTATGGAGGGACAGGGAAGGTTCTTGGTCTGGAAACACCATATATTTT.

The chain couples TRBV7-2 to TRBJ2-3, with 9 bases matching TRBD2. After removal of 2 bases from V and 6 bases from J, the junction contained 6 bases not matched to a gene. The CDR3 has 15 amino acids. In germline, CDR1 is SGHTA, CDR2 FQGNSA. DNA of the CDR3: TGTGCCAGCAGCTTACCAGTAGCGGGAGCGGATACGCAGTATTTT. Its protein product is CASSLPVAGADTQYF.

The chain uses TRBV7-3 and TRBJ1-6; D not resolved. Trimming cost V 2 bases and J 7 bases, with 6 bases left between them. This CDR3 has 13 amino acids. Germline V gene data show CDR1 as SGHTA and CDR2 as FQGTGA. CDR3 nucleotides: TGTGCCAGCAGCTTAGATTGGAATTCACCCCTCCACTTT. As protein: CASSLDWNSPLHF.

This clonotype was observed a few times. This sequence joins TRBV10-3 and TRBJ2-3, with D possibly matching TRBD2 (5 bases). The CDR3 length is 18 residues. With 2 bases removed from V and 0 bases from J, the gap between germline ends came to 18 bases. Germline V lookup: CDR1 ENHRY, CDR2 SYGVKD. The CDR3 loop reads CAISEPQSEGLSTDTQYF. In DNA, the CDR3 is TGTGCCATCAGTGAGCCGCAGAGTGAGGGCCTAAGCACAGATACGCAGTATTTT.

The chain carries TRBV18 and TRBJ2-2, with D possibly TRBD1 on 6 matching bases. The length of the CDR3 is 15 residues. V shed 2 bases and J shed 2 bases, with 9 bases lying between them. Germline CDR1 reads KGHSH; CDR2 reads LQKENI. The CDR3 region is CASSPSDSNTGELFF. The DNA of the CDR3 is TGTGCCAGCTCACCATCGGACAGTAACACCGGGGAGCTGTTTTTT.

This clonotype turned up a few times. The chain is built from TRBV19 and TRBJ1-1; no clear D gene. V gave up 6 bases and J gave up 1 base, with 3 bases separating them. CDR1 LNHDA and CDR2 SQIVND come from the germline V gene (reference sequence). The CDR3 extends over 11 amino acids. The DNA for the CDR3 is TGTGCCAGTAGCACGAACACTGAAGCTTTCTTT. This codes for CASSTNTEAFF.